The rows below give T cell receptor beta chains drawn from one sample of a study of blood T cell repertoires in COVID-19. TCRdb's table, derived via immunoSEQ multiplex PCR, lists solely in-frame clones and lacks some. The repertoire has 200,000 to 250,000 clones, around 80% of them found once; the top ten carry 13%. Sequenced: peripheral blood. These receptors originate from a human donor in a cohort sampled during active COVID-19. CDR3s include the opening cysteine and the closing phenylalanine or tryptophan. The order of the fields is J gene, V gene, clone size, D gene, CDR3 DNA, CDR3 protein. The D gene is left open where the match is weak. Clone size, where shown, is once, few, many, or a class for clones that have expanded.

>TRBJ1-6|TRBV11-2|-|-
TGTGCCAGCACCCTACAGTATGCTAATTCACCCCTCCACTTT
CASTLQYANSPLHF
>TRBJ2-3|TRBV3-1/TRBV3-2|-|-
TGTGCCAGCAGGGCTAGCGTAACAGATACGCAGTATTTT
CASRASVTDTQYF
>TRBJ2-7|TRBV6-5|-|-
TGTGCCAGCACCCCTAGCGCTAGCTCCTACGAGCAGTACTTC
CASTPSASSYEQYF
>TRBJ1-2|TRBV12-3/TRBV12-4|-|TRBD1
TGTGCCAGCAGTCACTCAGGGGGGTATGGCTACACCTTC
CASSHSGGYGYTF
>TRBJ2-7|TRBV10-3|-|-
TGTGCCATCAGTGAGCGGAGTTCCGAGCAGTACTTC
CAISERSSEQYF
>TRBJ2-1|TRBV28|few|-
TGTGCCAGCAGTTTCTCTAGGGGCCCCAGCAATGAGCAGTTCTTC
CASSFSRGPSNEQFF
>TRBJ2-7|TRBV28|many|TRBD2
TGTGCCAGCAGTTTAACGGCTAGCGGGAGATCCGAGCAGTACTTC
CASSLTASGRSEQYF
>TRBJ2-7|TRBV9|-|-
TGTGCCAGCAGCCCGCGGACTTCTAACGAGCAGTACTTC
CASSPRTSNEQYF
>TRBJ2-1|TRBV5-1|-|TRBD1
TGCGCCAGCAGCTTAGGGGGCCACTACAATGAGCAGTTCTTC
CASSLGGHYNEQFF
>TRBJ2-4|TRBV19|once|-
TGTGCCAGTAGTATGATGGCTTTTGGCAAAAACATTCAGTACTTC
CASSMMAFGKNIQYF
>TRBJ1-4|TRBV28|-|TRBD1
TGTGCCAGCAGAAGGACAGGGGGGAAACTGTTTTTT
CASRRTGGKLFF